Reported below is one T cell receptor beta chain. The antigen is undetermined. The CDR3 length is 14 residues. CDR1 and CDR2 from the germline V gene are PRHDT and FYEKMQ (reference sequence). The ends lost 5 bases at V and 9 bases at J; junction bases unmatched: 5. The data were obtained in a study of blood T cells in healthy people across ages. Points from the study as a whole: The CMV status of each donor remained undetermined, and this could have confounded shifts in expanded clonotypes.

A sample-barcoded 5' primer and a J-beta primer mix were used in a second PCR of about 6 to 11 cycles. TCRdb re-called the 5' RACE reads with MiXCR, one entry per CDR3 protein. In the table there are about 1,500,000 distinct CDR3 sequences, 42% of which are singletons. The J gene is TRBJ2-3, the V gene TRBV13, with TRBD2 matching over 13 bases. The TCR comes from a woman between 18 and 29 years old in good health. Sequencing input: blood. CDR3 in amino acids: CASSALAGGPTQYF. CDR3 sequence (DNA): TGTGCCAGCAGCGCACTAGCGGGAGGGCCAACGCAGTATTTT.